A single sample is the source of the 7 T cell receptor beta chains below, sequenced in a study of blood T cell repertoires in COVID-19. TCRdb keeps only in-frame clones here, not all; method: immunoSEQ multiplex PCR. This table has more than 300,000 clones, around 90% appearing once. Sequencing was carried out using peripheral blood. These TCRs come from a woman in her thirties or forties with COVID-19, enrolled during active disease.

V and J are TRBV5-6 and TRBJ1-3; D uncertain. The CDR3 runs to 14 residues. V lost 1 base and J 4 bases, leaving 9 bases between the germline ends. In germline, CDR1 is SGHDT, CDR2 YYEEEE. CDR3 in amino acids: CASSLRQVGNTIYF. The DNA for the CDR3 is TGTGCCAGCAGCTTGAGGCAGGTCGGAAACACCATATATTTT.

The CDR3: CAISESGRVRGYTF. DNA for the CDR3: TGTGCCATCAGTGAGTCCGGGAGGGTGCGTGGCTACACCTTC. This sequence joins TRBV10-3 and TRBJ1-2; D not resolved. Germline loops: CDR1 ENHRY, CDR2 SYGVKD. V was shortened by 0 bases and J by 7 bases, with 12 bases between the two germline ends. The CDR3 sequence is 14 residues long.

The chain couples TRBV30 to TRBJ1-2; 9 nucleotides match TRBD1. Per the germline V gene, CDR1 is GTSNPN and CDR2 is SVGIG (reference sequence). Trimming removed 0 bases from V and 6 bases from J; junction bases left unmatched: 8. The CDR3 extends over 15 amino acids. The CDR3: CAWSVRNRGLDGYTF. The CDR3 DNA sequence: TGTGCCTGGAGTGTACGGAACAGGGGGCTCGATGGCTACACCTTC.

V usage is TRBV18 and J usage is TRBJ2-3; 8 positions match TRBD1. The germline V gene encodes CDR1 KGHSH and CDR2 LQKENI. The CDR3 is 18 residues long. With 3 bases clipped from V and 1 base from J, the junction kept 12 bases outside the gene matches. CDR3 sequence reads: CASSPQTGGELRTDTQYF. Written as DNA, the CDR3 is TGTGCCAGCTCACCCCAAACAGGGGGTGAGCTTCGCACAGATACGCAGTATTTT.

This clone appeared once. J is TRBJ2-3 and V is TRBV29-1; 9 nucleotides align to TRBD1. CDR1 is SQVTM, CDR2 ANQGSEA, per germline. V lost 7 bases to trimming and J lost 6 bases; unmatched junction nucleotides: 14. The CDR3 runs 15 residues. CDR3 sequence (DNA): TGCAGCGCCAAGCTAGGGACAGGGCTGGGGGATACGCAGTATTTT. Residues: CSAKLGTGLGDTQYF.

The J gene is TRBJ1-2, the V gene TRBV28, with D unresolved. From germline, CDR1 is MDHEN and CDR2 SYDVKM. V was cut by 3 bases and J by 0 bases, with 8 bases left in between. CDR3 size: 14 residues. CDR3 residues: CASSLQVSNYGYTF. CDR3 DNA: TGTGCCAGCAGTTTGCAGGTCTCTAACTATGGCTACACCTTC.

The rearrangement links TRBV19 to TRBJ2-7, with 8 nucleotides matching TRBD2. The germline V gene encodes CDR1 LNHDA and CDR2 SQIVND (reference sequence). Germline trimming cut 6 bases from V and 7 bases from J; bases unmatched to any gene: 14. The CDR3 consists of 15 residues. The CDR3 bases are TGTGCCAGTAGCTGGACTAGCAGGAGAGTTGGAGAGCAGTACTTC. Translation: CASSWTSRRVGEQYF. Together with reference TRBV19 and TRBJ2-7, the CDR3 gives the full variable domain: DGGITQSPKYLFRKEGQNVTLSCEQNLNHDAMYWYRQDPGQGLRLIYYSQIVNDFQKGDIAEGYSVSREKKESFPLTVTSAQKNPTAFYLCASSWTSRRVGEQYFGPGTRLTVT.